This note documents a single T cell receptor beta chain sequence. Its cognate antigen is unknown. The data derive from a study of OX40 agonist ivuxolimab in advanced cancers. Study-wide results and limits: Partial responders at 0.1-3.0 mg/kg had among the lowest clonal expansion.

In germline, CDR1 is GTSNPN, CDR2 SVGIG (reference sequence). Trimming removed 0 bases from V and 2 bases from J, with 10 bases in between. CDR3 size: 14 residues. Profiling relied on immunoSEQ multiplex PCR, and the TCRdb table lists in-frame clones only, not all of them. The sample has some 28,000 clones, approximately 81% seen once; the top ten hold around 14%. The sequence derives from an adult with an advanced solid tumor such as melanoma, head and neck, liver or kidney cancer. This chain connects TRBV30 to TRBJ1-2; tentatively, D is TRBD1 (5 bases). The sequences come from CD4+ or CD8+ T cells sorted from blood, collected in a trial of the OX40 agonist ivuxolimab. The CDR3: CAWSVWGGNYGYTF. The CDR3 region has the DNA TGTGCCTGGAGTGTATGGGGGGGGAACTATGGCTACACCTTC.